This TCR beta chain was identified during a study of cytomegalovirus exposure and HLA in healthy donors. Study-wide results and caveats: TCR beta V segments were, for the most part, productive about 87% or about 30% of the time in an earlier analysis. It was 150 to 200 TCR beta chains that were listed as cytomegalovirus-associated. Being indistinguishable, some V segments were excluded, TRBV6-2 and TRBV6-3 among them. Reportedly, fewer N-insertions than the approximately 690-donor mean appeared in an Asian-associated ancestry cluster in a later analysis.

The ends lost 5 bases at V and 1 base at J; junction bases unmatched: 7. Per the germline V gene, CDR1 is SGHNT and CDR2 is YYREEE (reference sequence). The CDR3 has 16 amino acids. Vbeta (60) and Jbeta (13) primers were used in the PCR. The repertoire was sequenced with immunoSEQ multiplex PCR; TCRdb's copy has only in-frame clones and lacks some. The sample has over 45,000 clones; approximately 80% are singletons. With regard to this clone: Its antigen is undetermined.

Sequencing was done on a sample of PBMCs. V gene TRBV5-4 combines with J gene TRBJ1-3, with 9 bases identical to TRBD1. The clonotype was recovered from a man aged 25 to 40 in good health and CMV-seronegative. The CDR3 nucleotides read TGTGCCAGCAGTTCACAGGGGGCTCTATCTGGAAACACCATATATTTT. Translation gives CASSSQGALSGNTIYF.